This T cell receptor (beta chain) was identified during a study of blood T cell repertoires in COVID-19. Across the whole study: The origin of the acute and convalescent COVID-19 samples was the United States, Italy and Spain. Nucleic acid was either cDNA or gDNA, and it came from T cells, B-cell-depleted T cells, or PBMCs.

Germline V CDR1 and CDR2: SGHAT, FQNNGV. The V and J ends lost 3 bases and 5 bases respectively, with 16 bases between them. CDR3 length: 15 amino acids. In the study's own analysis: Reference gene primer amplification gave estimated nucleated cell counts. The assay was immunoSEQ multiplex PCR, and TCRdb's table has in-frame clones only and misses some. The DNA was the basis for D and trimming; V, J and clone size are from that table. Altogether 140,000 to 150,000 clones are present, about nine tenths being singletons, with the ten largest covering approximately 35%. The specimen sequenced was peripheral blood. V gene TRBV11-2 combines with J gene TRBJ1-2, with D possibly TRBD1 on 6 matching bases. The sequence derives from a man aged 50-59 years who had recovered from COVID-19. The CDR3: CASSFAGAGLYGYTF. For the CDR3, the DNA is TGTGCCAGCAGCTTTGCAGGGGCCGGGCTGTATGGCTACACCTTC.